The rows below give T cell receptor beta chains drawn from one sample of a study of CD8+ T cells in alopecia areata. Method: immunoSEQ multiplex PCR; TCRdb's copy keeps in-frame clones and lacks some. The sample yields under 350,000 clones, 58% seen once. The sample consisted of CD4+ T cells sorted from blood, taken at week 24, from a patient treated with tofacitinib. The receptors here all came from a human donor with alopecia areata. Each CDR3 is given without its conserved first and last residue. Fields, in order: V gene, J gene, D gene, CDR3 protein. D genes are given only for firm matches.

TRBV5-6	TRBJ2-5	NA	ATSSGFQETQY
TRBV7-2	TRBJ1-4	NA	ASSLQAGLLEEKLF
TRBV30	TRBJ1-5	NA	AWSVAFNQPQH
TRBV29-1	TRBJ1-1	NA	SVASRGGTTEAF
TRBV4-2	TRBJ1-5	NA	ASSYRVDQPQH
TRBV23-1	TRBJ1-2	TRBD1	ASIDRDGYT
TRBV19	TRBJ1-2	NA	ASSSAIGSYGYT
TRBV4-1	TRBJ2-6	NA	ASSQEGQQGANVLT
TRBV25-1	TRBJ1-1	NA	ASSEQGYTEAF
TRBV7-2	TRBJ2-1	TRBD2	ASSFTHGLAGGRGNEQF
TRBV29-1	TRBJ1-2	TRBD1	SVVGTGGNYGYT
TRBV7-2	TRBJ1-5	NA	ASSLRTRQPQH
TRBV27	TRBJ1-6	NA	ASRVAGVNSPLH
TRBV2	TRBJ2-3	NA	ASTTHNRGPDTQY
TRBV4-2	TRBJ1-2	TRBD1	ASSHPGQANYGYT
TRBV4-1	TRBJ2-3	NA	ASRVDPGRDTQY
TRBV29-1	TRBJ2-1	NA	SVASPNEQF
TRBV30	TRBJ2-1	NA	AWSGLGNEQF
TRBV7-9	TRBJ1-1	NA	ASSLKQGTAF
TRBV5-1	TRBJ2-5	NA	ASSPGLETQY
TRBV7-2	TRBJ1-5	NA	ASSLMEGQPQH
TRBV25-1	TRBJ2-6	NA	ASSDPSGANVLT
TRBV7-2	TRBJ1-2	NA	ASSLRRGNYGYT
TRBV25-1	TRBJ2-3	NA	ASSELEEYRVPKY
TRBV5-6	TRBJ1-1	NA	ASSLWQALTEAF
TRBV11-2	TRBJ1-4	NA	ASSSLRGNRVGEKLF
TRBV30	TRBJ2-5	NA	AWSTLDGAETQY
TRBV7-2	TRBJ1-1	NA	ASSFMRDTEAF
TRBV25-1	TRBJ2-6	NA	ASSETSETARANVLT
TRBV27	TRBJ2-5	NA	ASSLQGVQETQY
TRBV6-5	TRBJ1-5	NA	ASSYSQGGQPQH
TRBV30	TRBJ1-5	TRBD1	AWDRGIGTYDQPQH
TRBV10-3	TRBJ2-3	NA	AISGTGGTDTQY
TRBV6-6	TRBJ1-1	NA	ASSPTGTEAF
TRBV7-2	TRBJ2-3	TRBD2	ASSVYPRTSGGGTDTQY
TRBV5-6	TRBJ2-7	TRBD1	ASSLVSNRGDNEQY
TRBV28	TRBJ1-5	NA	ASSGPGTYQPQH
TRBV19	TRBJ2-2	TRBD1	ASSVYRGRYTGELF
TRBV2	TRBJ2-2	NA	ASIKHANTGELF
TRBV29-1	TRBJ2-1	TRBD1	SVDLKRAGGHEQF
TRBV5-4	TRBJ2-5	TRBD2	ASSLSYTGTSGERETQY
TRBV9	TRBJ1-3	TRBD1	ASSARGPGNTIY